Here is one TCR beta chain with its context. The antigen is undetermined. This CDR3 region has 16 residues. Per germline, CDR1 LGHNA and CDR2 YNFKEQ. Unmatched junction bases numbered 8, after V lost 0 bases and J lost 6 bases. The sample originates from a study of response to subunit inactivated influenza vaccine. Study-wide points: That few new T cells are recruited by each seasonal influenza vaccination was the authors' suggestion.

TCRdb re-derived calls from the RT-PCR reads in MiXCR, one entry per CDR3 protein. Counted here are approximately 570,000 distinct CDR3 sequences, about 7.6% occurring once; the ten biggest clones make up 10% to 15%. The material sequenced was PBMCs from blood, taken less than 25 months after vaccination. This clonotype was obtained from a man aged 50-75 years who received an inactivated influenza vaccine. The chain joins TRBV4-2 to TRBJ2-3; 8 nucleotides line up with TRBD2. The CDR3 sequence is CASSQDSAGGRDTQYF. The DNA of the CDR3 is TGTGCCAGCAGCCAAGACTCCGCGGGGGGACGGGATACGCAGTATTTT.